One sample yielded the 11 T cell receptor beta chains listed below, sequenced in a study of blood T cells in healthy people across ages. A second PCR of about 7 to 12 cycles used a sample-barcoded 5' primer and a J-beta primer mix. One entry per CDR3 protein, called by TCRdb with MiXCR from the 5' RACE reads. The sample has 1.5 million to 2 million distinct CDR3 sequences, around 48% seen once. Input material: blood. The receptors shown here come from a woman in her thirties or forties in good health.

This chain uses TRBV5-1 with TRBJ2-7; tentative D call: TRBD2 (5 bases). Trimming took off 4 bases at V and 0 bases at J, with 14 bases between the two ends. Germline V gene sequence: CDR1 SGHRS, CDR2 YFSETQ. There are 15 residues in the CDR3. In DNA form, the CDR3 reads TGCGCCAGCAGCCTCGGACTGACGAGCTCCTACGAGCAGTACTTC. It is translated as CASSLGLTSSYEQYF.

This chain connects TRBV12-3 or TRBV12-4 to TRBJ2-1; 11 bases are a match to TRBD2. J was trimmed by 7 bases and V by 6 bases; bases with no gene match: 2. The CDR3 length is 13 residues. CDR3 in DNA: TGTGCCAGCAGGACTAGCGGGAATAATGAGCAGTTCTTC. The encoded protein is CASRTSGNNEQFF.

This clonotype has more than one count but fewer than ten. V usage is TRBV6-4 and J usage is TRBJ2-1, with no clear D. Germline V gene sequence: CDR1 MRHNA, CDR2 SNTAGT. This CDR3 is 13 amino acids long. V was cut by 2 bases and J by 8 bases, with 10 bases left in between. CDR3 region: CASSDPHTHEQFF. CDR3 in DNA: TGTGCCAGCAGTGACCCTCACACCCATGAGCAGTTCTTC.

The chain has TRBV6-5 and TRBJ1-2, with D hard to call. The CDR3 spans 12 residues. In germline, CDR1 is MNHEY, CDR2 SVGAGI. Trimming shortened V by 5 bases and J by 4 bases, and 8 bases separated the two germline ends. The chain's CDR3 is CASSRVGYGYTF. CDR3 nucleotide sequence: TGTGCCAGCAGTCGAGTTGGCTATGGCTACACCTTC.

This sequence joins TRBV20-1 and TRBJ2-1, with D possibly being TRBD2 (5 bases). In germline, CDR1 is DFQATT, CDR2 SNEGSKA (reference sequence). Trimming cost V 0 bases and J 7 bases, with 13 bases left between them. The CDR3 is 14 residues long. The CDR3, as DNA: TGCAGTGCTAGAGACTACACGAGGGCTAATGAGCAGTTCTTC. Translation gives CSARDYTRANEQFF.

This clonotype was seen a few times. The V call is TRBV6-2 or TRBV6-3, the J call TRBJ1-1, with 12 bases aligning to TRBD1. J gave up 1 base and V 6 bases, and 6 bases lay outside the gene matches. CDR1 and CDR2 (germline): MNHEY, SVGEGT. The CDR3 covers 16 residues. The CDR3 DNA is TGTGCCAGCAGCCGACCGGGACAGGGGGCGAACACTGAAGCTTTCTTT. Its protein product is CASSRPGQGANTEAFF.

This chain joins TRBV7-2 and TRBJ2-3; 11 bases agree with TRBD2. The CDR3 has 20 amino acids. J gave up 2 bases and V 1 base, and 14 bases lay outside the gene matches. Germline CDR1 is SGHTA and CDR2 is FQGNSA. The CDR3 coding sequence is TGTGCCAGCAGCTTAGTTGGTCGGGGTAGCGGGGGGGCTGACACAGATACGCAGTATTTT. Protein: CASSLVGRGSGGADTDTQYF.

The rearrangement uses TRBV6-5 and TRBJ2-5; the D gene is possibly TRBD1 (5 bases). The J call may not be correct, given that the DNA end is closer to TRBJ2-7. Germline V gene sequence: CDR1 MNHEY, CDR2 SVGAGI. The CDR3 totals 14 residues. Here the CDR3 DNA reads TGTGCCAGCAGCCCTGACCGCCAGGGCTACGAGCAGTACTTC. It codes for CASSPDRQGYEQYF.

This clonotype was observed a handful of times. The chain uses TRBV12-5 and TRBJ2-5; the match to TRBD1 covers 10 bases. The length of the CDR3 is 18 residues. The V and J ends lost 1 base and 5 bases, in that order; junction bases with no gene match: 13. Germline CDR1 LGHNT, CDR2 FRNRAP. CDR3 protein: CASGLALRDRGGTETQYF. Here the CDR3 DNA reads TGTGCTAGTGGTTTGGCCCTCCGGGACAGGGGTGGAACGGAGACCCAGTACTTC.

This clonotype was observed once. The junction departs from the called germline gene at one end, perhaps through a read error. This CDR3 reads CASREELDRHQETQYF. CDR3 nucleotide sequence: TGTGCCAGCAGAGAAGAGTTGGACAGACACCAAGAGACCCAGTACTTC. The V gene is TRBV6-1, the J gene TRBJ2-5; D might be TRBD1 (6 bases). This CDR3 has 16 residues. Germline CDR1 MNHNS, CDR2 SASEGT.

The genes are TRBV27 and TRBJ2-4, with 10 bases identical to TRBD1. The J call may be mistaken, given a closer DNA end match to TRBJ2-7. The germline CDR1 and CDR2 sequences are MNHEY and SMNVEV (reference sequence). This CDR3 has 15 residues. As DNA, the CDR3 is TGTGCCAGCAGTGCGACAGGGGGCCATCTGGACGAGCAGTACTTC. The encoded protein is CASSATGGHLDEQYF.